This T cell receptor beta chain emerged from a study of cytomegalovirus exposure and HLA in healthy donors. The V and J ends lost 6 bases and 3 bases, in that order; junction bases with no gene match: 3. There are 13 residues in the CDR3. Germline V lookup: CDR1 SEHNR, CDR2 FQNEAQ (reference sequence). Notes on the study in general: Follow-up analysis found HLA locus-dependent TCR association rates, highest for DRB1 and lowest for HLA-C.

As concerns this clone: Its antigen is unidentified.

60 Vbeta and 13 Jbeta primers were used in PCR. Here immunoSEQ multiplex PCR was the method, and the copy in TCRdb shows in-frame clones only, minus some. The sample contains roughly 140,000 clones, less than 9.5% of which appear only once. Sequencing was done on a sample of PBMCs. The chain uses TRBV7-9 and TRBJ2-5; 8 nucleotides line up with TRBD2. The sequence was collected from a male donor in good health and CMV-seronegative. CDR3 protein: CASRRAGEETQYF. CDR3 in DNA: TGTGCCAGCAGACGAGCGGGAGAAGAGACCCAGTACTTC.